This T cell receptor (beta chain) was obtained from a study of shared clonotypes between healthy human individuals. Study-wide background: Donors had three CD4 naive, three CD4 memory, two CD8 naive and one CD8 memory plate apiece. Study-level points and caveats: For naive CD4 cells, 4% to 6% of clonotypes were shared across a handful of donors.

For this clone: The antigen is not known.

CDR3 length: 16 amino acids. Germline V gene sequence: CDR1 LNHDA, CDR2 SQIVND (reference sequence). The junction had 13 bases not matched to a gene; V was cut back by 4 bases and J by 4 bases. CD4+ cell separation produced CD45RA+ naive and CD45RA-negative memory subsets. Profiling relied on immunoSEQ multiplex PCR, and the TCRdb table lists in-frame clones only, not all of them. The sample records about 2.4 million clones, 80% to 95% being singletons. The chain carries TRBV19 and TRBJ2-7; 7 bases line up with TRBD2. The clonotype comes from a man younger than 30 in good health. Some clones in this sample may be carry-over from other donors' samples. Material for sequencing was naive CD4+ T cells from PBMCs. Regarding subset: CD45RA+ positively selected. This CDR3 reads CASSNGGLRIPYEQYF. CDR3 in DNA: TGTGCCAGTAGTAACGGGGGACTACGAATCCCGTACGAGCAGTACTTC.